These 16 T cell receptor beta chains were sequenced from one sample in a study of cytomegalovirus exposure and HLA in healthy donors (dated by TCRdb to about 2017). The library relied on the immunoSEQ multiplex PCR assay. The multiplex PCR relied on a mix of 60 forward primers for TCR Vbeta segments and 13 reverse primers for TCR Jbeta segments. The immuneACCESS repertoire file appears here via TCRdb, limited to in-frame rearrangements. These files lack a portion of the clones; in checked studies, under half of the deficit traces to unresolved V genes, and the cause of the others is not known. The sample includes about 190,000 clones, with 65% to 75% observed a single time. Of the sample, about 4.8% falls within the top ten clones. Sample: PBMCs. Receptors originate from a man aged 25 to 45 in good health and CMV-seropositive.

The chain employs TRBV6-6 and TRBJ1-6; D is unclear. Between the trimmed V and J ends, which lost 6 bases and 16 bases, there was a span of 16 bases. There are 12 residues in the CDR3. Germline V gives CDR1 MNHNY, CDR2 SVGAGI (reference sequence). CDR3 DNA: TGTGCCAGCAGCCAGTCCCGATCGGGGCTCCACTTT. Residues: CASSQSRSGLHF.

This clone is a singleton in its sample. This rearrangement joins TRBV7-9 to TRBJ1-1; unclear D gene. The CDR3 is made up of 16 amino acids. CDR1 and CDR2 (germline): SEHNR, FQNEAQ (reference sequence). The V and J ends lost 0 bases and 0 bases respectively, with 11 bases between them. The CDR3 reads CASSLAYSLMNTEAFF. The CDR3, as DNA: TGTGCCAGCAGCTTAGCTTACAGTTTAATGAACACTGAAGCTTTCTTT.

V usage is TRBV9 and J usage is TRBJ2-7; 8 nucleotides match TRBD1. CDR1 and CDR2 from the germline V gene are SGDLS and YYNGEE. Trimming at V came to 1 base and at J to 2 bases, leaving 2 bases not matched to a gene. This CDR3 spans 14 amino acids. The CDR3, as DNA: TGTGCCAGCAGCGTATCGGACAGGGCCTACGAGCAGTACTTC. The encoded protein is CASSVSDRAYEQYF.

This clone was seen only a few times. The chain couples TRBV27 to TRBJ1-4; 9 nucleotides align to TRBD1. This CDR3 has 17 residues. The germline gives CDR1 MNHEY, CDR2 SMNVEV (reference sequence). Trimming took 6 bases from V and 0 from J; bases not matched to a gene: 8. The CDR3 here is CASRPQGARATNEKLFF. CDR3 coding DNA: TGTGCCAGCAGGCCACAGGGGGCCCGTGCAACTAATGAAAAACTGTTTTTT.

This clone was recorded only once. This chain links TRBV7-3 with TRBJ2-1, with TRBD2 as a possible D gene (5 bases). Germline CDR1 and CDR2: SGHTA and FQGTGA. This CDR3 contains 14 residues. Trimming pared 6 bases from V and 4 bases from J, leaving 13 bases between. The CDR3 protein is CASSNPGIYNEQFF. The CDR3, as DNA: TGTGCCAGCAGTAATCCCGGGATTTACAATGAGCAGTTCTTC.

The CDR3: CASSLRQGNAYEQYF. Here the CDR3 DNA reads TGTGCCAGCAGCCTTAGACAGGGGAACGCCTACGAGCAGTACTTC. This sequence joins TRBV28 and TRBJ2-7; 8 bases map to TRBD1. J was trimmed by 2 bases and V by 6 bases; bases with no gene match: 9. The length of the CDR3 is 15 residues. Germline lookup yields CDR1 MDHEN and CDR2 SYDVKM.

As regards this clone: One end of the junction varies from germline; a read error may be responsible. The rearrangement links TRBV7-9 to TRBJ2-1; 8 bases agree with TRBD2. The CDR3 covers 19 residues. Germline V gene lookup returns CDR1 SEHNR and CDR2 FQNEAQ (reference sequence). For the CDR3, the DNA is TGTTCCAGCAGCCCTCCTCTAGAGCGGGAGAAGTACCGCTACAATGAGCAGTTCTTC. Protein product: CSSSPPLEREKYRYNEQFF. The entire variable domain, with the rest obtained from reference TRBV7-9 and TRBJ2-1, is as follows: DTGVSQNPRHKITKRGQNVTFRCDPISEHNRLYWYRQTLGQGPEFLTYFQNEAQLEKSRLLSDRFSAERPKGSFSTLEIQRTEQGDSAMYLCSSSPPLEREKYRYNEQFFGPGTRLTVL.

The chain links TRBV5-4 to TRBJ1-2; unclear D gene. CDR1 and CDR2 from the germline V gene are SGHNT and YYREEE (reference sequence). Trimming pared 2 bases from V and 3 bases from J, leaving 20 bases between. This CDR3 has 17 amino acids. CDR3 DNA: TGTGCCAGCAGCTTAACATCCGGGAACACCCCTTACTATGGCTACACCTTC. Translated: CASSLTSGNTPYYGYTF.

The chain carries TRBV9 and TRBJ2-1, with 12 bases that match TRBD2. With V trimmed by 0 bases and J by 9 bases, 10 bases remained unmatched. The CDR3 contains 17 residues. From germline, CDR1 is SGDLS and CDR2 YYNGEE. CDR3 loop: CASSVDRTSGASGEQFF. The CDR3 DNA follows: TGTGCCAGCAGCGTAGACCGGACTAGCGGGGCATCAGGTGAGCAGTTCTTC.

The J gene is TRBJ2-7, the V gene TRBV10-3; a possible D gene is TRBD2 (6 bases). Germline V gene lookup returns CDR1 ENHRY and CDR2 SYGVKD. The CDR3 totals 15 residues. The germline V and J ends were trimmed by 2 bases and 6 bases, with 17 bases remaining between them. The CDR3 nucleotides are TGTGCCATCAGTGAGCCGGGGGTGGGCGCGGGCGAGCAGTACTTC. It encodes CAISEPGVGAGEQYF.

The chain is built from TRBV11-1 and TRBJ2-7; D unclear. CDR1 and CDR2 from the germline V gene are SGHAT and FQDESV (reference sequence). V dropped 2 bases and J dropped 3 bases, with 11 bases sitting between them. CDR3 size: 14 residues. CDR3 DNA sequence: TGTGCCAGCAGCTTAAGATCGGCGGTCTACGAGCAGTACTTC. It translates to CASSLRSAVYEQYF.

Notes on this clone: The junction shows a germline mismatch at one end, possibly a read error. The rearrangement uses TRBV7-7 and TRBJ2-5, with D possibly TRBD2 on 5 matching bases. This CDR3 is built from 16 residues. Germline lookup yields CDR1 SSHAT and CDR2 FNYEAQ (reference sequence). CDR3 sequence: CASSLTWRSGGETQYF. The CDR3 bases are TGTGCTAGCAGCTTAACATGGAGGAGTGGCGGAGAGACCCAGTACTTC.

This clone was seen once. The V call is TRBV4-1, the J call TRBJ2-3, with a possible D match to TRBD1 (6 bases). The CDR3 has 16 amino acids. The V gene's germline CDR1 is MGHRA and CDR2 YSYEKL. Trimming shortened V by 5 bases and J by 4 bases, and 19 bases separated the two germline ends. The CDR3: CASSGRGFGRADTQYF. For the CDR3, the DNA is TGCGCCAGCAGCGGTAGGGGGTTCGGACGTGCAGATACGCAGTATTTT.

The rearrangement links TRBV5-1 to TRBJ2-5; 8 nucleotides align to TRBD2. Trimming removed 0 bases from V and 4 bases from J; junction bases left unmatched: 5. CDR1 is SGHRS, CDR2 YFSETQ, per germline. This CDR3 has 15 residues. The DNA of the CDR3 is TGCGCCAGCAGCTTGGGAGCGGGGGAGGTAGAGACCCAGTACTTC. This codes for CASSLGAGEVETQYF. The variable domain in full, completed from reference TRBV5-1 and TRBJ2-5, reads KAGVTQTPRYLIKTRGQQVTLSCSPISGHRSVSWYQQTPGQGLQFLFEYFSETQRNKGNFPGRFSGRQFSNSRSEMNVSTLELGDSALYLCASSLGAGEVETQYFGPGTRLLVL.

The chain couples TRBV5-8 to TRBJ1-2; 10 bases match TRBD1. The ends lost 4 bases at V and 4 bases at J; junction bases unmatched: 1. The CDR3 sequence is 13 residues long. Germline V gene data show CDR1 as SGHTS and CDR2 as YDEGEE. CDR3 residues: CASSRDRGYGYTF. CDR3 sequence (DNA): TGTGCCAGCAGCCGGGACAGGGGCTATGGCTACACCTTC. Variable domain in full (rest from reference TRBV5-8 and TRBJ1-2): EAGVTQSPTHLIKTRGQQATLRCSPISGHTSVYWYQQALGLGLQFLLWYDEGEERNRGNFPPRFSGRQFPNYSSELNVNALELEDSALYLCASSRDRGYGYTFGSGTRLTVV.

The genes are TRBV4-3 and TRBJ2-2; 8 bases agree with TRBD1. This CDR3 has 14 amino acids. Unmatched junction bases numbered 2, after V lost 4 bases and J lost 4 bases. From germline, CDR1 is LGHNA and CDR2 YSLEER. The CDR3 here is CASSPRGLTGELFF. The CDR3 DNA is TGCGCCAGCAGCCCCAGGGGGCTCACCGGGGAGCTGTTTTTT.